The clone carrying this T cell receptor beta chain was detected only once. Its antigen is still unknown. V lost 3 bases, J lost 4 bases, and 18 bases lay in between. Germline assignment: CDR1 MNHNY and CDR2 SVGAGI (reference sequence). The CDR3 totals 16 residues. The data are from a study of T cell repertoires and Cas9 in healthy adults. Overall study context: Characterization of SpCas9-reactive CD4 and CD8 T cells covered multi-effector potency, cytotoxicity and lineage. Notes on the study in general: SpCas9-reactive effector T cells were reportedly restrained in vitro by SpCas9-reactive regulatory T cells.

Sequenced by immunoSEQ multiplex PCR; TCRdb stores in-frame clones only, minus some. The data hold some 15,000 clones, with approximately 89% observed a single time. The chain links TRBV6-6 to TRBJ1-2, with D possibly being TRBD1 (5 bases). Sequenced sample: Tregs (CD4+, CD25+, CD127-, CD137-, CD154-) from PBMCs; culture status not recorded. The TCR was taken from a human donor in good health. The CDR3 coding sequence is TGTGCCAGCAGTTATTACGGGACGGTTTTTCCCTATGGCTACACCTTC. Amino acid sequence: CASSYYGTVFPYGYTF.